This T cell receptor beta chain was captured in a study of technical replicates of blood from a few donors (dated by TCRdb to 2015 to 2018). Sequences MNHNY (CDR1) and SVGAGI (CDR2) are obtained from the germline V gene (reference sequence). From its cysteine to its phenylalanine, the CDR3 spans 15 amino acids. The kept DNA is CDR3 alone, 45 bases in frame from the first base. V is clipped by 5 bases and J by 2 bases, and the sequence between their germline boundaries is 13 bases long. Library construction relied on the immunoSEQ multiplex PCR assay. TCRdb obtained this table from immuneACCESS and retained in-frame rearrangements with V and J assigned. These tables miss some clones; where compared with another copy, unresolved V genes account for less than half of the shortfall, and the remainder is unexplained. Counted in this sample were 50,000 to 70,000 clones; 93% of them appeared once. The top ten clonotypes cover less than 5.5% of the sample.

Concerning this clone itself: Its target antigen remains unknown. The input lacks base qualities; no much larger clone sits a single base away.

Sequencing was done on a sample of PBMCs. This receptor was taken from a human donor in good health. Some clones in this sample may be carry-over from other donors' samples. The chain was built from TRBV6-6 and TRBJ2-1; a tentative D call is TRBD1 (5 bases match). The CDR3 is CASSPSGKTYNEQFF. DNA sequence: TGTGCCAGCAGTCCCTCAGGGAAAACCTACAATGAGCAGTTCTTC.